These T cell receptor beta chains were read from a single sample in a study of T cell repertoires in cytomegalovirus infection. TCRdb independently ran MiXCR on the reads; one entry per CDR3 protein. The sample lists 450,000 to 600,000 distinct CDR3 sequences; around 35% were seen once. Their antigens remain unidentified. Material: cultured PBMCs, obtained from culture after CMV antigen stimulation. The source of these receptors is a human donor in good health (CMV status not recorded). Some clones in this sample may be carry-over from other donors' samples. Both conserved end residues are part of each CDR3. A D gene is named only where the DNA matches it firmly. Not all rows give a size; the values are once, few, many and, for expanded clones, a class.

TRBJ2-5 TRBV7-7 . few TGTGCCAGCAGCGTCGACAGGGCGGGGAAGACCCAGTACTTC CASSVDRAGKTQYF
TRBJ2-5 TRBV20-1 . . TGCAGTGCTAGAGGACACACTGCAGGGGAGACCCAGTACTTC CSARGHTAGETQYF
TRBJ2-1 TRBV19 . few TGTGCCAGTAGTTTTACGACAGGTTACAATGAGCAGTTCTTC CASSFTTGYNEQFF
TRBJ1-5 TRBV6-5 TRBD1 few TGTGCCAGCAGTTACTCGGGGGACAGGGGCAATCAGCCCCAGCATTTT CASSYSGDRGNQPQHF
TRBJ1-6 TRBV10-3 . few TGTGCCATCACCGACAGTAGGAGTTCACCCCTCCACTTT CAITDSRSSPLHF
TRBJ2-5 TRBV29-1 TRBD2 few TGCAGCGTTGCGCGGGAGGCGGAGAAGACCCAGTACTTC CSVAREAEKTQYF
TRBJ2-1 TRBV12-3/TRBV12-4 TRBD2 few TGTGCCAGCAGCCTCCGGACTAGCGGAGCCCGAGGGCAGTTCTTC CASSLRTSGARGQFF
TRBJ2-1 TRBV27 . few TGTGCCAGCAGCTTGTTTCCCGCAAGCAATGAGCAGTTCTTC CASSLFPASNEQFF
TRBJ1-2 TRBV28 TRBD1 few TGTGCCAGCAGTTTCGGGGACAGGGCCTATGGCTACACCTTC CASSFGDRAYGYTF
TRBJ2-1 TRBV20-1 TRBD2 . TGCAGTGCTCCCCGGGGCGGGGGAGCACGTGAGCAGTTCTTC CSAPRGGGAREQFF
TRBJ1-1 TRBV12-3/TRBV12-4 TRBD1 few TGTGCCAGCAGTCACTCCCCGGGACAGAATGAAGCTTTCTTT CASSHSPGQNEAFF
TRBJ1-2 TRBV7-2 . few TGTGCCAGCAGCCCCCGTGGGCCAGCTGTAGGCTATGGCTACACCTTC CASSPRGPAVGYGYTF
TRBJ2-7 TRBV19 . few TGTGCCAGTAGTATCGGGGCTAGGGGAACCTACGAGCAGTACTTC CASSIGARGTYEQYF
TRBJ2-7 TRBV7-2 TRBD2 . TGTGCCAGCAGCCTACCGGGACTAGCGGTTTGGGCGGGCTCCTACGAGCAGTACTTC CASSLPGLAVWAGSYEQYF
TRBJ2-1 TRBV7-3 . medium-sized TGTGCCAGCAGCCCCGGGACGCAACCCAATGAGCAGTTCTTC CASSPGTQPNEQFF
TRBJ2-2 TRBV11-3 TRBD1 few TGTGCCAGCAGCTCGACAGGGGTCGCCGGGGAGCTGTTTTTT CASSSTGVAGELFF
TRBJ2-7 TRBV19 . once TGTGCCAGTAGTATAGCAGTTACAACCTCCTACGAGCAGTACTTC CASSIAVTTSYEQYF
TRBJ1-5 TRBV19 . . TGTGCCAGTAGTGCCAGGGAGTCGGGCAATCAGCCCCAGCATTTT CASSARESGNQPQHF
TRBJ1-2 TRBV19 . few TGTGCCAGTAGTATAGGTGCGGAATATGGCTACACCTTC CASSIGAEYGYTF
TRBJ2-5 TRBV7-2 . . TGTGCCAGCACCCTATCTGGAGAGACCCAGTACTTC CASTLSGETQYF
TRBJ2-3 TRBV6-2/TRBV6-3 . . TGTGCCAGCAGTTATTCGTGGGATCCAGATACGCAGTATTTT CASSYSWDPDTQYF
TRBJ2-5 TRBV7-2 TRBD2 many TGTGCCAGCAGCTCCTGGACTAGCGGGAGTGAGACCCAGTACTTC CASSSWTSGSETQYF
TRBJ2-5 TRBV28 . . TGTGCCAGCAGCAACACAGGGCCAGAGACCCAGTACTTC CASSNTGPETQYF
TRBJ1-2 TRBV2 . few TGTGCCAGCAGAGAAGGACGCGGCTATGGCTACACCTTC CASREGRGYGYTF
TRBJ1-4 TRBV4-3 . . TGCGCCAGCAGCCGCAGGATTGCAACTAATGAAAAACTGTTTTTT CASSRRIATNEKLFF
TRBJ2-1 TRBV20-1 TRBD2 . TGCAGTGCGGGAAGCGGGGGGGAGGGCCATGAGCAGTTCTTC CSAGSGGEGHEQFF
TRBJ1-1 TRBV7-9 . . TGTGCCAGCAGCGTCAGAGACAGGAACACTGAAGCTTTCTTT CASSVRDRNTEAFF
TRBJ1-5 TRBV7-6 TRBD1 few TGTGCCAGCAGCCCACTGGGAGGGGGCGGTGAGCCCCAGCATTTT CASSPLGGGGEPQHF
TRBJ1-2 TRBV12-3/TRBV12-4 . . TGTGCCAGCAGGAGATATGGCTACACCTTC CASRRYGYTF
TRBJ1-2 TRBV10-3 . . TGTGCCATCAGAACCGACGGGGGTGGCTATGGCTACACCTTC CAIRTDGGGYGYTF
TRBJ1-1 TRBV6-2/TRBV6-3 . . TGTGCCAGCGGCCGTTGGGGGAACACTGAAGCTTTCTTT CASGRWGNTEAFF
TRBJ2-3 TRBV11-3 TRBD1 many TGTGCCAGCAGCGGGACAGGCCCAGATACGCAGTATTTT CASSGTGPDTQYF
TRBJ1-1 TRBV20-1 . . TGCAGTCCTAAACAGCCTTTCATGAACACTGAAGCTTTCTTT CSPKQPFMNTEAFF
TRBJ1-1 TRBV29-1 . few TGCAGCGTTGAGACTTACACTGAAGCTTTCTTT CSVETYTEAFF
TRBJ2-5 TRBV20-1 . . TGCAGTGCTAGAGAGTGGGGGGAGACCCAGTACTTC CSAREWGETQYF
TRBJ1-5 TRBV2 TRBD1 . TGTGCCAGCAGTGAAGCGGGGGGACAGGTCAATCAGCCCCAGCATTTT CASSEAGGQVNQPQHF
TRBJ2-5 TRBV6-2/TRBV6-3 . . TGTGCCAGCAGTCCGGACTTGATCCAAGAGACCCAGTACTTC CASSPDLIQETQYF
TRBJ2-5 TRBV7-9 TRBD2 many TGTGCCAGCAGCCCCGATATGGGACTAGCGGGAGAGGGGACCCAGTACTTC CASSPDMGLAGEGTQYF
TRBJ2-3 TRBV9 . few TGTGCCAGCAGCAATCAGACTAGAGGCTCTCGTGTGGATACGCAGTATTTT CASSNQTRGSRVDTQYF
TRBJ2-7 TRBV4-1 . . TGCGCCAGCAGCCAAGCCGGGACTTCTACTCACGAGCAGTACTTC CASSQAGTSTHEQYF
TRBJ1-2 TRBV12-3/TRBV12-4 . few TGTGCCAGCAGTTTAATCCAGTCAGCAGGTTATGGCTACACCTTC CASSLIQSAGYGYTF
TRBJ2-3 TRBV7-2 TRBD2 many TGTGCCAGCAGCTTAGCGAATCGTGCTGGGACTAGCGGGAGGGTGAATACGCAGTATTTT CASSLANRAGTSGRVNTQYF
TRBJ1-1 TRBV24-1 . few TGTGCCACCAGTGCCGAAACAGGGAGGGGAAGTGAAGCTTTCTTT CATSAETGRGSEAFF
TRBJ2-5 TRBV7-9 . few TGTGCCAGCAGCTTAACTAGGGGGAAAGAGACCCAGTACTTC CASSLTRGKETQYF
TRBJ2-1 TRBV7-2 TRBD1 many TGTGCCAGCAGCTTAGCCTCCGGGACAGAGTCATTTAAGCAGTTCTTC CASSLASGTESFKQFF
TRBJ2-1 TRBV27 TRBD2 few TGTGCCAGCAGTTCTTCTAGCGGGAGGAGCAATGAGCAGTTCTTC CASSSSSGRSNEQFF
TRBJ2-3 TRBV29-1 TRBD2 . TGCAGCGTGGCCCGGCAGCGGGAGAACACAGATACGCAGTATTTT CSVARQRENTDTQYF
TRBJ2-1 TRBV19 . few TGTGCCAGTAGTCTGGTCCAGTACAATGAGCAGTTCTTC CASSLVQYNEQFF
TRBJ2-4 TRBV4-3 . few TGCGCCAGCAGCCAAGCTCCCCTCGGGACTCACGTTAGGAACATTCAGTACTTC CASSQAPLGTHVRNIQYF
TRBJ2-7 TRBV10-3 . . TGTGCCATCAGGAGAGAACAATTTTACGAGCAGTACTTC CAIRREQFYEQYF
TRBJ2-7 TRBV10-3 . . TGTGCCATCAGTGAGTCGAACGGGGGCGACTCGCGCGAGCAGTACTTC CAISESNGGDSREQYF
TRBJ2-1 TRBV27 . . TGTGCCAGCAGTTTATCTTGGGGGGCGCTAGGGAATGAGCAGTTCTTC CASSLSWGALGNEQFF
TRBJ1-3 TRBV12-3/TRBV12-4 . . TGTGCCAGCAGTACTCCCGGGGGGGGCAATTCTGGAAACACCATATATTTT CASSTPGGGNSGNTIYF
TRBJ1-1 TRBV10-3 . . TGTGCCATCAGTGAGAGAAGTGCGAACACTGAAGCTTTCTTT CAISERSANTEAFF
TRBJ1-2 TRBV7-2 TRBD1 many TGTGCCAGCAGCTTATTACAGGGGTACTATGGCTACACCTTC CASSLLQGYYGYTF
TRBJ1-1 TRBV28 . . TGTGCCAGCAGCCCGTGGGAGGGAAGGTTACCGAACACTGAAGCTTTCTTT CASSPWEGRLPNTEAFF
TRBJ2-1 TRBV28 TRBD2 few TGTGCCAGCAGTTCGGACGGTAGCGGGATCAATGAGCAGTTCTTC CASSSDGSGINEQFF
TRBJ2-6 TRBV7-2 . . TGTGCCAGCAGCCCTGCCGCGGGGACTGGGGCCAACGTCCTGACTTTC CASSPAAGTGANVLTF
TRBJ1-1 TRBV6-6 . . TGTGCCAGCAGTTACTCGATTGCTGAAGCTTTCTTT CASSYSIAEAFF
TRBJ1-1 TRBV3-1 . . TGTGCCAGCAGCCAAGATATCCTGACTAAAGCTTTCTTT CASSQDILTKAFF